The present T cell receptor (beta chain) was sequenced within a study of blood T cell repertoires in COVID-19. The overall study: Researchers got acute and convalescent COVID-19 samples from the United States, Italy and Spain.

Clones were sequenced by immunoSEQ multiplex PCR, and TCRdb holds only the in-frame ones, with some missing. There are more than 200,000 clones in the sample; 82% occur only once, and approximately 7.6% lies in the top ten. Germline values: CDR1 SGHAT, CDR2 FQNNGV. CDR3 size: 13 residues. V trimming: 3 bases; J trimming: 7 bases; junction bases outside the gene matches: 2. Sequencing used peripheral blood. This clonotype was sampled from a woman of 80 years or more with COVID-19, enrolled during active disease. This chain uses TRBV11-2 with TRBJ1-5; the match to TRBD1 covers 8 bases. The CDR3: CASSFRTGQPQHF. CDR3 in DNA: TGTGCCAGCAGCTTTCGGACAGGGCAGCCCCAGCATTTT.